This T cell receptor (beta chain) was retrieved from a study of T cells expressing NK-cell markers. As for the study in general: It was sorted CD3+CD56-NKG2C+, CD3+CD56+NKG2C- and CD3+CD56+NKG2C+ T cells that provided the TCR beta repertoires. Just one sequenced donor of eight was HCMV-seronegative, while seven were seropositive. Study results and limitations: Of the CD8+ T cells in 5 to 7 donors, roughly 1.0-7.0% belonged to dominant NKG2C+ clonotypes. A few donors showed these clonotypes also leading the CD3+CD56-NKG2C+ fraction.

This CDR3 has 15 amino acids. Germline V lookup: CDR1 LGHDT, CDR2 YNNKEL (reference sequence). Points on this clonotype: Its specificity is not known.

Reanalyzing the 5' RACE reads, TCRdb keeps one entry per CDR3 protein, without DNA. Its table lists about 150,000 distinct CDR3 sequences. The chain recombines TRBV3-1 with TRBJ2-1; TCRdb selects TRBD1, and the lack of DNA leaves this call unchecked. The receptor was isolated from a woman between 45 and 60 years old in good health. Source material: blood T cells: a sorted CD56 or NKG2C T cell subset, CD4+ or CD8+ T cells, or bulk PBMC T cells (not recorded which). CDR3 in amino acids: CASSQSEGSYNEQFF.